Here is one TCR delta chain with its context. The specificity of this receptor is unknown. Base qualities were left out, and no much larger clone turns up one base away. The sample carries other DNA sequences with the same CDR3. This sample is drawn from a study of delta chains in infants with herpesvirus infections (dated 2023 in TCRdb). As for the study more broadly: To characterize gammadelta T cell responses to primary cytomegalovirus (CMV) infection, researchers prospectively followed a birth cohort of Ugandan infants starting at birth. Using PBMC, gammadelta TCRs were sequenced for 15 to 20 CMV-infected infants, one of whom was congenitally infected, and for 7 or 8 CMV-uninfected infants who had enough sample available. Blood samples from the infants were grouped into approximate ages of 1.5, 4, 8 and 12 months. Previously published Belgian fetal and cord blood gammadelta TCR data were included only for comparison and were not generated in this cohort. Paper-wide results and their limitations: The public clonotype was detected only at the first time point after infection and was not found in uninfected infants or in infants infected after 120 days. Presence of the public clonotype at levels below the detection limit might still occur in CMV-uninfected infants. The authors noted a small sample size and no race- or environment-matched controls, since nearly all Ugandans acquire CMV before adulthood.

Pregnant women getting prenatal care were recruited in Kampala, Uganda, and their infants were enrolled; maternal HIV status had to be documented. Home visits to families took place weekly, and collection of infant clinical information, oral swabs and peripheral blood began at 6 weeks of age and was repeated every 4 months after that. Blood was collected in heparin tubes, and PBMC were isolated by Ficoll-Paque density gradient centrifugation and cryopreserved. The library was obtained by RT-PCR. PBMC RNA was reverse transcribed with SuperScript II using gamma-chain- and delta-chain-specific primers to generate TCR cDNA. The cDNA was purified with AMPure XP beads, then amplified and indexed with Illumina adapters using the Nextera XT Index Kit. An Illumina MiSeq with a V2 300-cycle kit was used to sequence the gammadelta TCR libraries. Processing in the source paper ran as follows. Using MiXCR v2.1.12, CDR3 sequences were assembled, and reads were mapped onto D, J and V genes obtained from GenBank. Repertoire analyses of the CDR3 clonotypes were performed with VDJtools v1.2.1. TCRdb reran clone calling on the public reads with CATT; rows sharing one DNA sequence were then combined. The V and J calls and clone size come from TCRdb's table, not from the authors' own analysis. The sample table shows around 790 delta-chain clones, and less than 40% are seen once. 15% to 20% of the sample rests with the top ten.

Sequences were derived from peripheral blood, sampled at time point 1 of longitudinal follow-up. The sequence came from a human donor who was a Ugandan infant, either HIV-exposed or HIV-unexposed (not recorded which).

The CDR3 amino acid sequence is: CACDTGGYSSWDTRQMFF. The DNA is TGTGCCTGTGACACCGGGGGATACAGCTCGTGGGACACCCGACAGATGTTTTTC. The chain is assembled from TRDV2 and TRDJ3; 9 bases in the middle match TRDD3. The CDR3 runs 18 residues from the cysteine to the phenylalanine. Only the CDR3 region is kept as DNA, spanning 54 bases read in frame from base 1. Unmatched junction bases come to 6, with V trimmed by 0 bases and J by 4 bases. CDR1 and CDR2 are drawn from the germline V gene: GEAIGNYY, EKD.